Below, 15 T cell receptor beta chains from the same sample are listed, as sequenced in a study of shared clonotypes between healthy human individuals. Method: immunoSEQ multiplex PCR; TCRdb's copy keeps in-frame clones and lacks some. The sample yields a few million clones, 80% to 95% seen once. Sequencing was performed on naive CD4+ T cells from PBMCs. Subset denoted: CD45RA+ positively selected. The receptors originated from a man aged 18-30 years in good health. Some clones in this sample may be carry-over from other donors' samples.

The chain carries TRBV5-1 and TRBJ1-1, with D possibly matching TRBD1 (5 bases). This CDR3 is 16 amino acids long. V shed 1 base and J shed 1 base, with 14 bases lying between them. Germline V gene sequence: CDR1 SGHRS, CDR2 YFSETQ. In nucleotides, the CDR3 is TGCGCCAGCAGCTTGACCGTAAGGGGTGCGAACACTGAAGCTTTCTTT. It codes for CASSLTVRGANTEAFF.

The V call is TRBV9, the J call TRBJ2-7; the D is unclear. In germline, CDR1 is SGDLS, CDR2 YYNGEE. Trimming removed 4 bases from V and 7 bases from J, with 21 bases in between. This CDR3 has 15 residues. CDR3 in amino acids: CASSPVPYGSQEQYF. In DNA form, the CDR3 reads TGTGCCAGCAGCCCCGTTCCGTATGGTTCGCAGGAGCAGTACTTC.

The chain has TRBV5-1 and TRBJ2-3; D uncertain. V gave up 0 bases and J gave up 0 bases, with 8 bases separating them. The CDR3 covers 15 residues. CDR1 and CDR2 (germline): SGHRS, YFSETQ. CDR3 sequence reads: CASSLGADSTDTQYF. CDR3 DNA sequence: TGCGCCAGCAGCTTGGGGGCAGATAGCACAGATACGCAGTATTTT.

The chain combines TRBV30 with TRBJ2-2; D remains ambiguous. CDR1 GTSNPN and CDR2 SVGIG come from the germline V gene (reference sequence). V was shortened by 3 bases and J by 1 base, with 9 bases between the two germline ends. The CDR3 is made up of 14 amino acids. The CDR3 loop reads CAWSALGNTGELFF. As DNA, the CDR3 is TGTGCCTGGAGCGCACTCGGGAACACCGGGGAGCTGTTTTTT.

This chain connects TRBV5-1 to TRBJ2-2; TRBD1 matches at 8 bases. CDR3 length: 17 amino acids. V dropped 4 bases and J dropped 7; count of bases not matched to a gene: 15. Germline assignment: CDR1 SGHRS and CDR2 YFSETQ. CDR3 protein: CASSPVPRRGPVGELFF. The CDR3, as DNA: TGCGCCAGCAGCCCCGTTCCTCGCAGGGGGCCAGTCGGGGAGCTGTTTTTT.

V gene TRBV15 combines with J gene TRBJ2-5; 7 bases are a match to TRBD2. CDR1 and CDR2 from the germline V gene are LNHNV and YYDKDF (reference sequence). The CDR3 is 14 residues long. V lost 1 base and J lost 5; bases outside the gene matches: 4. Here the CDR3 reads CATSRVKGGETQYF. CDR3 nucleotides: TGTGCCACCAGCAGAGTGAAGGGAGGGGAGACCCAGTACTTC.

The CDR3 loop is CASSLSGTGSNEQFF. For the CDR3, the DNA is TGTGCCAGCAGCTTAAGCGGGACAGGGTCCAATGAGCAGTTCTTC. V and J are TRBV11-3 and TRBJ2-1, with 9 positions matching TRBD1. V gave up 2 bases and J gave up 6 bases; unmatched junction bases: 5. Germline CDR1 reads SGHNT; CDR2 reads YENEEA. The CDR3 has 15 residues.

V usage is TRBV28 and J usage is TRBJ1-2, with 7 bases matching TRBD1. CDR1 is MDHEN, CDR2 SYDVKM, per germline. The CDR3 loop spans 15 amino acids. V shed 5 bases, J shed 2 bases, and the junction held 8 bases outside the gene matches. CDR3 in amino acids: CASSGSAGGNYGYTF. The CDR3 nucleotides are TGTGCCAGCAGTGGCAGCGCAGGGGGGAACTATGGCTACACCTTC.

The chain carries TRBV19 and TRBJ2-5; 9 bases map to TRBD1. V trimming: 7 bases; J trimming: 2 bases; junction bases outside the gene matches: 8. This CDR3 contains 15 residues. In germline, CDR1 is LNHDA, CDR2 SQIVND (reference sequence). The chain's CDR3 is CASMDRGVGQETQYF. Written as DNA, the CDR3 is TGTGCCAGTATGGACAGGGGCGTTGGACAAGAGACCCAGTACTTC. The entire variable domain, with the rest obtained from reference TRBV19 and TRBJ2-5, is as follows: DGGITQSPKYLFRKEGQNVTLSCEQNLNHDAMYWYRQDPGQGLRLIYYSQIVNDFQKGDIAEGYSVSREKKESFPLTVTSAQKNPTAFYLCASMDRGVGQETQYFGPGTRLLVL.

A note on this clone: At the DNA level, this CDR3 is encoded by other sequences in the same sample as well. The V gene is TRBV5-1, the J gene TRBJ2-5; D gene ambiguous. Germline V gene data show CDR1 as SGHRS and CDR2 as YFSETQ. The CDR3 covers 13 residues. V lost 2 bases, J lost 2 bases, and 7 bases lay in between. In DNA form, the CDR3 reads TGCGCCAGCAGCTTAGGGTATCAAGAGACCCAGTACTTC. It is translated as CASSLGYQETQYF.

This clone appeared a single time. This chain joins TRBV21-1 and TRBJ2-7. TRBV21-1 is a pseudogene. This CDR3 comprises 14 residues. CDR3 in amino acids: CASSIDGSSYEQYF. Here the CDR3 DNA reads TGTGCCAGCAGCATCGACGGAAGCTCCTACGAGCAGTACTTC.

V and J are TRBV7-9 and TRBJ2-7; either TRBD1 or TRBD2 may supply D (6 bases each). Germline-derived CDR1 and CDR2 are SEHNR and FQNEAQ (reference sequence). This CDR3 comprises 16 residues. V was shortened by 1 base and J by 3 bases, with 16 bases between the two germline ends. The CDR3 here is CASSLVGGRQGYEQYF. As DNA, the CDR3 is TGTGCCAGCAGCTTAGTAGGGGGGCGGCAGGGCTACGAGCAGTACTTC.

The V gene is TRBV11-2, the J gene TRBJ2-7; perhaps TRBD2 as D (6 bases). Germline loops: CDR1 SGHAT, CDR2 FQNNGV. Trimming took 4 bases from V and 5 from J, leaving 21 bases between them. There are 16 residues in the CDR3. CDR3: CASSSGGGTGGDEQYF. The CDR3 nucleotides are TGTGCCAGCAGCTCCGGAGGAGGAACAGGCGGGGACGAGCAGTACTTC.

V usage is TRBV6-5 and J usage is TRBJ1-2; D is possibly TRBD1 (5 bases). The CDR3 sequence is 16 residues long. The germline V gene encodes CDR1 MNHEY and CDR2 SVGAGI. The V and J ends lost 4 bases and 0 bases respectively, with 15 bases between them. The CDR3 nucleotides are TGTGCCAGCAGTTTCGGTTTTGGCAGGGCTAACTATGGCTACACCTTC. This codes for CASSFGFGRANYGYTF.

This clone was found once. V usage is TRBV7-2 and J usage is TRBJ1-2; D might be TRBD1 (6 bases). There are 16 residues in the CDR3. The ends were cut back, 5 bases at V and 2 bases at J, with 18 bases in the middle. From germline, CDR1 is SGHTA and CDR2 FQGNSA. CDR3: CASSPAERGANYGYTF. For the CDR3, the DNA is TGTGCCAGCAGCCCGGCGGAGAGGGGGGCGAACTATGGCTACACCTTC.